These 12 T cell receptor beta chains share one sample of origin, sequenced in a study of cytomegalovirus exposure and HLA in healthy donors. The PCR used 60 Vbeta and 13 Jbeta primers. The table came from immunoSEQ multiplex PCR; TCRdb's copy has only in-frame clones and leaves some out. The table records about 100,000 clones, around 83% of them present only once. Input material: PBMCs. All receptors derive from a woman aged 18 to 35 in good health and CMV-seronegative.

The gene calls are TRBV7-6 and TRBJ1-3; D is possibly TRBD1 (6 bases). Between the trimmed V and J ends, which lost 5 bases and 0 bases, there was a span of 14 bases. From germline, CDR1 is SGHVS and CDR2 FNYEAQ. CDR3 length: 16 amino acids. The CDR3 coding sequence is TGTGCCAGCAGCGTCGACGCACAGGGCTCTGGAAACACCATATATTTT. Its translation: CASSVDAQGSGNTIYF. The full variable domain, with the rest looked up from reference TRBV7-6 and TRBJ1-3, is GAGVSQSPRYKVTKRGQDVALRCDPISGHVSLYWYRQALGQGPEFLTYFNYEAQQDKSGLPNDRFSAERPEGSISTLTIQRTEQRDSAMYRCASSVDAQGSGNTIYFGEGSWLTVV.

V is TRBV27 and J is TRBJ2-3, with TRBD2 matching over 9 bases. The germline V gene encodes CDR1 MNHEY and CDR2 SMNVEV (reference sequence). Trimming cost V 3 bases and J 5 bases; bases outside gene matches: 9. The CDR3 is made up of 16 amino acids. The DNA for the CDR3 is TGTGCCAGCAGTTTGGTTAGCGGGGGACGAGGAGATACGCAGTATTTT. Protein: CASSLVSGGRGDTQYF.

The gene calls are TRBV7-2 and TRBJ1-4; 8 bases are shared with TRBD1. The CDR3 covers 14 residues. V gave up 5 bases and J gave up 5 bases; unmatched junction bases: 4. CDR1 SGHTA and CDR2 FQGNSA come from the germline V gene. The CDR3 loop is CASSPGDRNEKLFF. For the CDR3, the DNA is TGTGCCAGCAGCCCGGGGGACAGGAATGAAAAACTGTTTTTT.

V gene TRBV7-9 combines with J gene TRBJ2-1, with TRBD1 matching 9 bases. The length of the CDR3 is 15 residues. J gave up 7 bases and V 4 bases, and 8 bases lay outside the gene matches. CDR1 SEHNR and CDR2 FQNEAQ come from the germline V gene (reference sequence). The CDR3: CASSSYRDRDNEQFF. The CDR3 region has the DNA TGTGCCAGCAGCTCATACCGGGACAGGGATAATGAGCAGTTCTTC.

The J gene is TRBJ2-5, the V gene TRBV7-2, with 14 bases that match TRBD2. V shed 1 base, J shed 10 bases, and the junction held 8 bases outside the gene matches. CDR1 is SGHTA and CDR2 is FQGNSA in the germline V gene. The CDR3 is 16 residues long. The CDR3 sequence: CASSLEGGTSGGVQYF. CDR3 nucleotides: TGTGCCAGCAGCTTAGAAGGGGGGACTAGCGGGGGAGTCCAGTACTTC.

The chain carries TRBV28 and TRBJ1-5; the D is unclear. Germline V gene sequence: CDR1 MDHEN, CDR2 SYDVKM. CDR3 size: 14 residues. Trimming shortened V by 1 base and J by 4 bases, and 8 bases separated the two germline ends. CDR3 region: CASSLLRVNQPQHF. For the CDR3, the DNA is TGTGCCAGCAGTTTATTACGGGTGAATCAGCCCCAGCATTTT.

The chain links TRBV6-4 to TRBJ2-1, with TRBD2 matching over 12 bases. V lost 2 bases, J lost 3 bases, and 2 bases stayed unmatched. CDR3 length equals 16 residues. Germline assignment: CDR1 MRHNA and CDR2 SNTAGT. CDR3 protein: CASSDLAGGNYNEQFF. The CDR3 coding sequence is TGTGCCAGCAGTGACCTAGCGGGGGGGAACTACAATGAGCAGTTCTTC.

The rearrangement links TRBV5-1 to TRBJ2-1; tentatively, D is TRBD1 (5 bases). CDR3 length: 15 amino acids. Germline V gives CDR1 SGHRS, CDR2 YFSETQ. Between the trimmed V and J ends, which lost 2 bases and 3 bases, there was a span of 12 bases. CDR3 loop: CASSFTVTDYNEQFF. CDR3 bases: TGCGCCAGCAGCTTCACCGTGACAGACTACAATGAGCAGTTCTTC.

This clone appeared a few times. The identical CDR3 is also encoded by other nucleotide sequences in the sample. The rearrangement uses TRBV4-3 and TRBJ2-1; 12 bases align to TRBD2. The CDR3 is 16 amino acids. V lost 0 bases to trimming and J lost 6 bases; unmatched junction nucleotides: 3. Germline-derived CDR1 and CDR2 are LGHNA and YSLEER. The CDR3 is CASSQDPSGGANEQFF. CDR3 bases: TGCGCCAGCAGCCAAGACCCTAGCGGGGGGGCCAATGAGCAGTTCTTC.

This clone was picked up a small number of times. The chain uses TRBV6-5 and TRBJ2-1, with 9 bases aligning to TRBD1. CDR1 and CDR2 from the germline V gene are MNHEY and SVGAGI. V trimming: 5 bases; J trimming: 4 bases; junction bases outside the gene matches: 6. The CDR3 runs 15 residues. CDR3 DNA sequence: TGTGCCAGCAGTCAACAGGGGGCGGAATACAATGAGCAGTTCTTC. Translation gives CASSQQGAEYNEQFF.

This chain links TRBV14 with TRBJ2-7; D is possibly TRBD2 (6 bases). Germline CDR1 reads SGHDN; CDR2 reads FVKESK. This CDR3 has 20 amino acids. The V end lost 1 base, the J end lost 3 bases, and 28 bases lay between the germline ends. The CDR3 nucleotides read TGTGCCAGCAGCCAAGTCGATTTGATGAGGTTGCGGCGGGAAGGCTACGAGCAGTACTTC. This translates into CASSQVDLMRLRREGYEQYF.

This chain links TRBV2 with TRBJ2-1; D is undetermined. V dropped 4 bases and J dropped 5 bases, with 9 bases sitting between them. CDR1 SNHLY and CDR2 FYNNEI come from the germline V gene. The CDR3 has 13 amino acids. CDR3 protein: CASSGSLDNEQFF. In DNA form, the CDR3 reads TGTGCCAGCAGTGGATCTCTAGACAATGAGCAGTTCTTC. The full variable domain, with the rest looked up from reference TRBV2 and TRBJ2-1, is EPEVTQTPSHQVTQMGQEVILRCVPISNHLYFYWYRQILGQKVEFLVSFYNNEISEKSEIFDDQFSVERPDGSNFTLKIRSTKLEDSAMYFCASSGSLDNEQFFGPGTRLTVL.